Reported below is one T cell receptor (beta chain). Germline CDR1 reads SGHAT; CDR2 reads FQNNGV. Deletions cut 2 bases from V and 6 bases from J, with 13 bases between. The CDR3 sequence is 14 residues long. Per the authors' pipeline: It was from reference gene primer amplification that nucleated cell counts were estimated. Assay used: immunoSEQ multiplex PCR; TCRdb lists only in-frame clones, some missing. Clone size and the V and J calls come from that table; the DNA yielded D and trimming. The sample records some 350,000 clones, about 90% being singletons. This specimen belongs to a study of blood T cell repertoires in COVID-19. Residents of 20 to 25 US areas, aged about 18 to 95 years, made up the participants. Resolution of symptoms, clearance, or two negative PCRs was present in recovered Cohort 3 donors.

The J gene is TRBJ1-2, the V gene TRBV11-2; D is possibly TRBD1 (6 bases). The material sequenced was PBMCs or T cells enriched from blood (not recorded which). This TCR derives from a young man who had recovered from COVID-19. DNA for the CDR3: TGTGCCAGCAGCTTACACAGGGCGTTTCATGGCTACACCTTC. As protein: CASSLHRAFHGYTF.